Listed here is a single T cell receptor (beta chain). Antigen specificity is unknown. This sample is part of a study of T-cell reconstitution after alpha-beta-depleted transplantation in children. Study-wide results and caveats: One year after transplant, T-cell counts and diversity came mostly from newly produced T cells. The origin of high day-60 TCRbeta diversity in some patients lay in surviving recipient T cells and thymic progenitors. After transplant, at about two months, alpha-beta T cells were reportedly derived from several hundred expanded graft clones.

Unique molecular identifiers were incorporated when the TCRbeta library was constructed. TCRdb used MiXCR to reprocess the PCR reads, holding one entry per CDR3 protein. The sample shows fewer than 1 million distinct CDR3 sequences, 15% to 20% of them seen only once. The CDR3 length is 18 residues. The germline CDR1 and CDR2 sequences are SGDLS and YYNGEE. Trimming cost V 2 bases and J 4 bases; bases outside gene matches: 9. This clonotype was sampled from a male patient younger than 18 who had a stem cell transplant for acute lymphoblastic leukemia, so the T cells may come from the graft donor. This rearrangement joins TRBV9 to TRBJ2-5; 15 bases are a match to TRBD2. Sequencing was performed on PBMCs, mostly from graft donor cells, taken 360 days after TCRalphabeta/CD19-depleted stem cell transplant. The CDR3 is CASSVQDSGLAGGETQYF. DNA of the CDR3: TGTGCCAGCAGCGTGCAAGACTCGGGACTAGCGGGAGGAGAGACCCAGTACTTC.